Below, 26 T cell receptor beta chains from the same sample are listed, as sequenced in a study of robustness of blood B and T cell sequencing. A 5' template-switch oligo added a universal priming site during cDNA synthesis. Every cDNA molecule received a random 12-nucleotide UMI from the template-switch oligo. MiXCR was run by TCRdb on the PCR reads, yielding one entry per CDR3 protein. The data hold roughly 940 distinct CDR3 sequences, with around three quarters observed a single time. mRNA, not genomic DNA, served as the source for TCR beta repertoires. The sequenced sample consisted of peripheral blood. The receptors shown here come from a human donor in good health.

The gene calls are TRBV11-2 and TRBJ1-2; D may be TRBD1 (6 bases). With 7 bases removed from V and 2 bases from J, the gap between germline ends came to 14 bases. The CDR3 contains 14 residues. In germline, CDR1 is SGHAT, CDR2 FQNNGV. The CDR3 loop reads CASTSVRGNYGYTF. The CDR3 region has the DNA TGTGCCAGCACCTCCGTTAGGGGGAACTATGGCTACACCTTC.

The V gene is TRBV12-3 or TRBV12-4, the J gene TRBJ2-3; TRBD2 matches 9 bases. V lost 4 bases to trimming and J lost 2 bases; unmatched junction nucleotides: 4. This CDR3 contains 15 residues. The CDR3 DNA reads TGTGCCAGCAGTTCGACTAGCGGATACACAGATACGCAGTATTTT. It codes for CASSSTSGYTDTQYF.

The chain uses TRBV5-1 and TRBJ2-1, with D perhaps being TRBD1 or TRBD2 (5 bases each). The CDR3 sequence is 14 residues long. CDR1 and CDR2 from the germline V gene are SGHRS and YFSETQ. V was clipped by 6 bases and J by 4 bases, with 14 bases between them. The CDR3 DNA follows: TGCGCCAGCAAGGGGCAGGGAGAATACAATGAGCAGTTCTTC. Encoded protein: CASKGQGEYNEQFF.

V and J are TRBV10-3 and TRBJ2-1, with 9 bases lining up with TRBD1. Germline loops: CDR1 ENHRY, CDR2 SYGVKD. Trimming cost V 6 bases and J 3 bases; bases outside gene matches: 6. The CDR3 is 15 amino acids. CDR3 bases: TGTGCCATCAGGACACAGGGGGCTAGCTACAATGAGCAGTTCTTC. Its translation: CAIRTQGASYNEQFF.

This clonotype is deemed hyperexpanded. The chain combines TRBV11-1 with TRBJ1-3; D gene unclear. This CDR3 is 16 amino acids long. Trimming took off 4 bases at V and 4 bases at J, with 17 bases between the two ends. CDR1 SGHAT and CDR2 FQDESV come from the germline V gene (reference sequence). The CDR3 DNA reads as TGTGCCAGCAGCTCGCCGGCAGGAACCTCCGGAAACACCATATATTTT. Translation: CASSSPAGTSGNTIYF.

The chain links TRBV6-2 or TRBV6-3 to TRBJ2-7; 7 nucleotides align to TRBD2. V shed 0 bases, J shed 2 bases, and the junction held 13 bases outside the gene matches. CDR1 is MNHEY, CDR2 SVGEGT, per germline. The CDR3 has 18 amino acids. CDR3: CASSYSPPGGGATYEQYF. Here the CDR3 DNA reads TGTGCCAGCAGTTACTCCCCTCCAGGCGGGGGAGCCACCTACGAGCAGTACTTC.

This clonotype was seen only a few times. The chain employs TRBV19 and TRBJ1-5, with 8 bases identical to TRBD1. CDR3 length: 16 residues. CDR1 and CDR2 (germline): LNHDA, SQIVND (reference sequence). The trim removed 3 bases at V and 5 bases at J, leaving 9 bases unmatched. The CDR3 region is CASSIQTGAGHQPQHF. The CDR3 nucleotides are TGTGCCAGTAGTATCCAGACAGGGGCTGGGCATCAGCCCCAGCATTTT.

The J gene is TRBJ1-6, the V gene TRBV18; TRBD1 matches at 7 bases. CDR3 length: 15 amino acids. The ends lost 6 bases at V and 6 bases at J; junction bases unmatched: 8. Germline lookup yields CDR1 KGHSH and CDR2 LQKENI. CDR3 loop: CASSLQGITNSPLHF. The CDR3 DNA follows: TGTGCCAGCTCCCTACAGGGGATTACTAATTCACCCCTCCACTTT.

The gene calls are TRBV6-1 and TRBJ2-7; the match to TRBD1 covers 8 bases. The CDR3 is 14 residues long. V shed 4 bases, J shed 2 bases, and the junction held 4 bases outside the gene matches. The V gene's germline CDR1 is MNHNS and CDR2 SASEGT. CDR3 in amino acids: CASSGTGGPYEQYF. The CDR3, as DNA: TGTGCCAGCAGTGGCACAGGGGGACCCTACGAGCAGTACTTC.

This chain uses TRBV30 with TRBJ2-7, with a tentative D call TRBD1 (5 bases). V lost 2 bases to trimming and J lost 0 bases, with 11 bases between them. Germline-derived CDR1 and CDR2 are GTSNPN and SVGIG (reference sequence). The CDR3 consists of 14 residues. The CDR3, as DNA: TGTGCCTGGAGTTATTCGGACAACTCCTACGAGCAGTACTTC. Protein product: CAWSYSDNSYEQYF.

The J gene is TRBJ2-2, the V gene TRBV5-1, with D possibly matching TRBD2 (5 bases). CDR3 length: 15 residues. The V gene's germline CDR1 is SGHRS and CDR2 YFSETQ. Trimming shortened V by 0 bases and J by 4 bases, and 10 bases separated the two germline ends. The CDR3 DNA reads TGCGCCAGCAGCTTGGAAGGACTCCGCACCGGGGAGCTGTTTTTT. Protein: CASSLEGLRTGELFF.

The rearrangement links TRBV10-3 to TRBJ2-1, with a possible D match to TRBD1 (6 bases). Per germline, CDR1 ENHRY and CDR2 SYGVKD. The CDR3 totals 13 residues. Trimming removed 4 bases from V and 7 bases from J, with 11 bases in between. The CDR3 sequence: CAISGGQKNEQFF. CDR3 nucleotide sequence: TGTGCCATCAGTGGGGGACAAAAGAATGAGCAGTTCTTC.

The chain links TRBV6-2 or TRBV6-3 to TRBJ1-6; a weak D match, TRBD1 (5 bases). CDR1 MNHEY and CDR2 SVGEGT come from the germline V gene. The CDR3 is 19 amino acids. V was cut by 3 bases and J by 0 bases, with 18 bases left in between. The CDR3 loop reads CASSYSETVPSSYNSPLHF. CDR3 DNA sequence: TGTGCCAGCAGTTATTCCGAGACAGTCCCCAGCTCCTATAATTCACCCCTCCACTTT.

The chain recombines TRBV10-3 with TRBJ1-6; D gene unclear. The germline CDR1 and CDR2 sequences are ENHRY and SYGVKD. The V gene lost 0 bases and the J gene lost 4 bases, with 7 bases spanning the gap. The CDR3 runs to 15 residues. DNA for the CDR3: TGTGCCATCAGTGAGTCTACAGCATATAATTCACCCCTCCACTTT. Translating it yields CAISESTAYNSPLHF.

This clonotype was seen a few times. The V call is TRBV24-1, the J call TRBJ2-2; a weak D match, TRBD1 (7 bases). The CDR3 has 16 residues. Trimming left V 5 bases short and J 4 bases short, with 16 bases between. Germline CDR1 is KGHDR and CDR2 is SFDVKD. In DNA, the CDR3 is TGTGCCACCAGTGTCGTTCGGCAGGGGGGCACCGGGGAGCTGTTTTTT. This codes for CATSVVRQGGTGELFF.

V and J are TRBV5-5 and TRBJ2-3; a possible D gene is TRBD2 (5 bases). The CDR3 loop spans 15 amino acids. The V end was cut by 2 bases, the J end by 3 bases, with 13 bases between. Germline CDR1 SGHKS, CDR2 YYEKEE (reference sequence). CDR3 DNA sequence: TGTGCCAGCAGCTTCCGACCCCCGGGGACAGATACGCAGTATTTT. Its translation: CASSFRPPGTDTQYF.

The chain combines TRBV5-1 with TRBJ1-1; D might be TRBD1 (6 bases). This CDR3 is 15 amino acids long. Germline CDR1 SGHRS, CDR2 YFSETQ. With 4 bases removed from V and 1 base from J, the gap between germline ends came to 14 bases. The CDR3 bases are TGCGCCAGCAGCCCCCAGGGGCCCGGGAACACTGAAGCTTTCTTT. Amino acid sequence: CASSPQGPGNTEAFF.

The chain carries TRBV4-1 and TRBJ1-2; no firm D call. In germline, CDR1 is MGHRA, CDR2 YSYEKL. V was trimmed by 0 bases and J by 8 bases, leaving 16 bases between them. The CDR3 extends over 15 amino acids. The CDR3 loop reads CASSQERSDPGGYTF. The CDR3, as DNA: TGCGCCAGCAGCCAAGAAAGATCGGACCCGGGCGGCTACACCTTC.

The V gene is TRBV6-4, the J gene TRBJ2-1; 9 bases are shared with TRBD2. Germline CDR1 MRHNA, CDR2 SNTAGT. Trimming cost V 3 bases and J 8 bases; bases outside gene matches: 5. The CDR3 spans 14 residues. The CDR3 DNA follows: TGTGCCAGCAGTGAGCGGGGGGGGGAGGATGAGCAGTTCTTC. This sequence encodes CASSERGGEDEQFF.

This clonotype was observed once. This chain links TRBV4-1 with TRBJ1-5, with 9 bases that match TRBD1. Germline V CDR1 and CDR2: MGHRA, YSYEKL. V trimming: 5 bases; J trimming: 4 bases; junction bases outside the gene matches: 6. This CDR3 is built from 15 residues. CDR3 nucleotides: TGCGCCAGCAGCATACGGACAGGGGATAATCAGCCCCAGCATTTT. It translates to CASSIRTGDNQPQHF.

The rearrangement uses TRBV29-1 and TRBJ1-3, with 7 bases matching TRBD1. Germline V gene sequence: CDR1 SQVTM, CDR2 ANQGSEA. The CDR3 has 14 amino acids. Germline trimming cut 1 base from V and 0 bases from J; bases unmatched to any gene: 0. CDR3 coding DNA: TGCAGCGTTGAAGCAGGGGGCTCTGGAAACACCATATATTTT. This codes for CSVEAGGSGNTIYF.

This clonotype has a single count. V is TRBV15 and J is TRBJ1-3; TRBD1 agrees at 8 bases. Germline assignment: CDR1 LNHNV and CDR2 YYDKDF (reference sequence). This CDR3 spans 16 amino acids. J gave up 4 bases and V 1 base, and 6 bases lay outside the gene matches. CDR3 sequence reads: CATSRGTGTGGNTIYF. The CDR3 DNA reads TGTGCCACCAGCAGAGGGACAGGGACGGGAGGAAACACCATATATTTT.

This clonotype was detected only a few times. Here the CDR3 reads CASSQLETGLGTDTQYF. CDR3 in DNA: TGCGCCAGCAGCCAATTGGAGACAGGGTTAGGCACAGATACGCAGTATTTT. This chain joins TRBV4-1 and TRBJ2-3; the match to TRBD1 covers 7 bases. There are 17 residues in the CDR3. V was clipped by 2 bases and J by 1 base; unmatched bases: 9. Germline loops: CDR1 MGHRA, CDR2 YSYEKL.

This chain connects TRBV12-3 or TRBV12-4 to TRBJ2-2; D is perhaps TRBD1 (5 bases). The CDR3 is 14 amino acids. V was cut by 6 bases and J by 0 bases, with 8 bases left in between. The CDR3 DNA is TGTGCCAGCAGAACGACAGCGAACACCGGGGAGCTGTTTTTT. It encodes CASRTTANTGELFF.

V usage is TRBV3-1 and J usage is TRBJ1-2, with D possibly matching TRBD1 (6 bases). CDR3 length: 13 residues. V was cut by 2 bases and J by 5 bases, with 9 bases left in between. The germline gives CDR1 LGHDT, CDR2 YNNKEL (reference sequence). The CDR3 DNA reads as TGTGCCAGCAGCCAACAGGGGTGGTATGGCTACACCTTC. It is translated as CASSQQGWYGYTF.

The chain employs TRBV11-1 and TRBJ1-1; TRBD1 is a possible D gene (5 bases). V lost 3 bases, J lost 7 bases, and 12 bases lay in between. This CDR3 has 13 amino acids. The germline gives CDR1 SGHAT, CDR2 FQDESV (reference sequence). The chain's CDR3 is CASSFIGVSEAFF. The DNA of the CDR3 is TGTGCCAGCAGCTTTATAGGGGTTAGTGAAGCTTTCTTT.